This is a list of T cell receptor beta chains from one sample in a study of graft-versus-host responses after intestinal transplantation. TCRdb's table, derived via immunoSEQ multiplex PCR, lists solely in-frame clones and lacks some. The data contain approximately 54,000 clones, roughly nine tenths of them singletons. Sequencing was performed on PBMCs, taken about 93 weeks after intestinal transplant. These receptors were obtained from a human patient who received an intestinal transplant, so some T cells may come from the graft donor. CDR3s include the opening cysteine and the closing phenylalanine or tryptophan. The order of the fields is V gene, D gene, clone size, J gene, CDR3 protein, CDR3 DNA. D genes are given only for firm matches. Size is omitted from some rows. Given values are once, few, many or a class for expanded clones.

V: TRBV5-6; D: TRBD1; size: -; J: TRBJ1-2; CDR3: CASSLGQGIGGYTF; DNA: TGTGCCAGCAGCTTAGGACAGGGGATAGGTGGCTACACCTTC
V: TRBV18; D: -; size: -; J: TRBJ2-7; CDR3: CASSPTSHEQYF; DNA: TGTGCCAGCTCACCCACCAGCCACGAGCAGTACTTC
V: TRBV5-6; D: -; size: few; J: TRBJ1-1; CDR3: CASSLNTEAFF; DNA: TGTGCCAGCAGCTTGAACACTGAAGCTTTCTTT
V: TRBV18; D: -; size: -; J: TRBJ2-1; CDR3: CASSPRGHNEQFF; DNA: TGTGCCAGCTCACCAAGGGGACACAATGAGCAGTTCTTC
V: TRBV5-1; D: TRBD1; size: -; J: TRBJ2-5; CDR3: CASSARTGAKRGETQYF; DNA: TGCGCCAGCAGCGCCAGGACAGGGGCTAAAAGGGGGGAGACCCAGTACTTC
V: TRBV7-9; D: -; size: -; J: TRBJ1-2; CDR3: CASSLGYRQANYGYTF; DNA: TGTGCCAGCAGCTTAGGTTACCGACAGGCTAACTATGGCTACACCTTC
V: TRBV6-1; D: -; size: -; J: TRBJ1-2; CDR3: CASRVGQQNYGYTF; DNA: TGTGCCAGCAGAGTCGGACAGCAGAACTATGGCTACACCTTC
V: TRBV9; D: -; size: -; J: TRBJ1-1; CDR3: CASSVRPGSTEAFF; DNA: TGTGCCAGCAGCGTACGCCCTGGATCCACTGAAGCTTTCTTT
V: TRBV29-1; D: TRBD1; size: once; J: TRBJ2-7; CDR3: CSVGTGSREQYF; DNA: TGCAGCGTGGGGACAGGGTCCCGCGAGCAGTACTTC
V: TRBV5-1; D: -; size: -; J: TRBJ2-5; CDR3: CASSPGPLSETQYF; DNA: TGCGCCAGCAGCCCGGGCCCATTGAGCGAGACCCAGTACTTC
V: TRBV2; D: -; size: -; J: TRBJ1-6; CDR3: CASSEMSGSYNSPLHF; DNA: TGTGCCAGCAGTGAAATGTCAGGCTCCTATAATTCACCCCTCCACTTT
V: TRBV6-5; D: TRBD1; size: -; J: TRBJ1-1; CDR3: CASSSRTGAKNTEAFF; DNA: TGTGCCAGCAGTTCGCGGACAGGGGCAAAGAACACTGAAGCTTTCTTT
V: TRBV5-8; D: TRBD1; size: -; J: TRBJ1-6; CDR3: CASSLGQGGNSPLHF; DNA: TGTGCCAGCAGCTTGGGACAGGGAGGCAATTCGCCCCTCCACTTT
V: TRBV7-1; D: -; size: -; J: TRBJ2-6; CDR3: CASSGAIRGQSRANVLTF; DNA: TGTGCCAGCAGCGGCGCCATACGAGGACAAAGTCGGGCCAACGTCCTGACTTTC
V: TRBV9; D: TRBD1; size: -; J: TRBJ2-3; CDR3: CASSVRGRFIFDTQYF; DNA: TGTGCCAGCAGCGTAAGGGGGCGGTTTATTTTCGATACGCAGTATTTT
V: TRBV27; D: -; size: -; J: TRBJ2-3; CDR3: CASSLGYTQYF; DNA: TGTGCCAGCAGTTTGGGGTATACGCAGTATTTT
V: TRBV25-1; D: -; size: -; J: TRBJ2-5; CDR3: CASSEWGEETQYF; DNA: TGTGCCAGCAGTGAATGGGGGGAAGAGACCCAGTACTTC
V: TRBV12-5; D: -; size: -; J: TRBJ1-1; CDR3: CASAPGIPVTEAFF; DNA: TGTGCTAGTGCACCAGGGATCCCGGTCACTGAAGCTTTCTTT
V: TRBV27; D: -; size: -; J: TRBJ1-2; CDR3: CASSPLSNYYGYTF; DNA: TGTGCCAGCAGTCCACTGAGCAACTACTATGGCTACACCTTC
V: TRBV21-1; D: -; size: -; J: TRBJ2-1; CDR3: CASSPEVWGASYNEQFF; DNA: TGTGCCAGCAGCCCCGAAGTTTGGGGAGCCTCCTACAATGAGCAGTTCTTC
V: TRBV7-8; D: -; size: -; J: TRBJ1-1; CDR3: CASSLAPGTEAFF; DNA: TGTGCCAGCAGCTTAGCCCCAGGGACCGAAGCTTTCTTT
V: TRBV5-5; D: TRBD1; size: -; J: TRBJ1-2; CDR3: CASSATGEFNYGYTF; DNA: TGTGCCAGCAGCGCGACAGGGGAGTTTAACTATGGCTACACCTTC
V: TRBV2; D: -; size: -; J: TRBJ1-5; CDR3: CASSPGNRDQPQHF; DNA: TGTGCCAGCAGCCCCGGAAACAGGGATCAGCCCCAGCATTTT
V: TRBV6-6; D: TRBD2; size: -; J: TRBJ2-3; CDR3: CASGPGTRSTDTQYF; DNA: TGTGCCAGCGGACCCGGGACTAGGTCAACAGATACGCAGTATTTT
V: TRBV7-9; D: -; size: -; J: TRBJ2-3; CDR3: CASSLDSSYPTDTQYF; DNA: TGTGCCAGCAGCTTAGACTCTTCCTACCCCACAGATACGCAGTATTTT
V: TRBV4-1; D: -; size: -; J: TRBJ2-2; CDR3: CASSQGTPGDLSTGELFF; DNA: TGCGCCAGCAGCCAAGGAACCCCAGGGGATCTGAGCACCGGGGAGCTGTTTTTT
V: TRBV6-1; D: TRBD1; size: -; J: TRBJ2-1; CDR3: CASINTGTGNNEQFF; DNA: TGTGCCAGCATCAACACCGGGACAGGGAACAATGAGCAGTTCTTC
V: TRBV11-2; D: TRBD1; size: -; J: TRBJ2-7; CDR3: CASSFAGTDKLEQYF; DNA: TGTGCCAGCAGCTTTGCCGGGACAGATAAGTTGGAGCAGTACTTC
V: TRBV7-2; D: -; size: -; J: TRBJ2-3; CDR3: CADGGPSTDTQYF; DNA: TGTGCGGACGGGGGTCCTAGCACAGATACGCAGTATTTT
V: TRBV19; D: -; size: -; J: TRBJ1-2; CDR3: CASSAARDNYGYTF; DNA: TGTGCCAGTAGTGCCGCCAGGGATAACTATGGCTACACCTTC
V: TRBV6-6; D: TRBD1; size: once; J: TRBJ1-1; CDR3: CASHDRGPVNTEAFF; DNA: TGTGCCAGCCACGACAGGGGGCCGGTGAACACTGAAGCTTTCTTT
V: TRBV7-9; D: -; size: -; J: TRBJ1-1; CDR3: CASSEASPEAFF; DNA: TGTGCCAGCAGCGAGGCCAGTCCTGAAGCTTTCTTT
V: TRBV18; D: -; size: -; J: TRBJ1-3; CDR3: CASSPRGNYGNTIYF; DNA: TGTGCCAGCTCACCGAGAGGAAATTACGGAAACACCATATATTTT
V: TRBV18; D: -; size: -; J: TRBJ1-1; CDR3: CASSPRTGTGAFF; DNA: TGTGCCAGCTCACCACGAACCGGGACGGGAGCTTTCTTT
V: TRBV11-3; D: TRBD1; size: -; J: TRBJ2-1; CDR3: CASSAWDRGANEQFF; DNA: TGTGCCAGCAGCGCCTGGGACAGGGGGGCCAATGAGCAGTTCTTC
V: TRBV30; D: -; size: -; J: TRBJ1-2; CDR3: CAWSVLGFNGYTF; DNA: TGTGCCTGGAGTGTATTGGGTTTCAATGGCTACACCTTC
V: TRBV6-6; D: TRBD2; size: -; J: TRBJ2-3; CDR3: CASSGGEGWTDTQYF; DNA: TGTGCCAGCAGTGGCGGGGAGGGTTGGACAGATACGCAGTATTTT
V: TRBV7-9; D: -; size: -; J: TRBJ2-7; CDR3: CASSPPSSYEQYF; DNA: TGTGCCAGCAGCCCCCCTAGCTCCTACGAGCAGTACTTC
V: TRBV6-9; D: -; size: once; J: TRBJ2-7; CDR3: CASSLYRDYEQYF; DNA: TGTGCCAGCAGTTTGTACAGGGACTACGAGCAGTACTTC
V: TRBV6-1; D: TRBD2; size: once; J: TRBJ2-2; CDR3: CASSDQTSGGTGELFF; DNA: TGTGCCAGCAGTGACCAAACTAGCGGGGGGACCGGGGAGCTGTTTTTT
V: TRBV6-6; D: -; size: -; J: TRBJ1-3; CDR3: CASSYSRGVSGNTIYF; DNA: TGTGCCAGCAGTTACTCCAGGGGTGTCTCTGGAAACACCATATATTTT
V: TRBV7-6; D: -; size: once; J: TRBJ2-1; CDR3: CASSPGRGQFF; DNA: TGTGCCAGCAGCCCCGGCAGGGGGCAGTTCTTC